This entry lists 8 T cell receptor beta chains sequenced from one sample in a study of long-term antiretroviral therapy in people with HIV (dated by TCRdb to the early 2020s). Sequencing of the TRB variable region was done with the immunoSEQ hsTCRB v3.0 assay at survey level resolution. TCRdb's version of the immuneACCESS table is confined to in-frame rearrangements and falls short of the full clone set. An unresolved V gene accounts for under half of the shortfall where checked; the remainder is of unknown origin. The sample has tens of thousands of clones on record, roughly 82% of them singletons. The ten largest account for 5.5% of the sample. The source was unsorted PBMCs, collected 1.1 years before starting antiretroviral therapy. These receptors all come from a woman aged 30 to 39 with HIV.

The chain recombines TRBV28 with TRBJ1-1; D is unresolved. Germline CDR1 is MDHEN and CDR2 is SYDVKM. V lost 8 bases to trimming and J lost 0 bases, with 10 bases between them. The CDR3 extends over 13 amino acids. The CDR3 loop reads CASGVGLNTEAFF. For the CDR3, the DNA is TGTGCCAGCGGTGTGGGATTGAACACTGAAGCTTTCTTT.

This chain joins TRBV7-6 and TRBJ1-2, with a weak D call TRBD1 (5 bases). Germline lookup yields CDR1 SGHVS and CDR2 FNYEAQ. CDR3 length equals 15 residues. V shed 4 bases and J shed 8 bases, with 20 bases lying between them. The DNA of the CDR3 is TGTGCCAGCAGCTCGGAATATGGGGCTGGAGGGGGCTACACCTTC. It yields the protein CASSSEYGAGGGYTF.

The chain recombines TRBV29-1 with TRBJ2-2; D remains unclear. Germline loops: CDR1 SQVTM, CDR2 ANQGSEA. V shed 3 bases and J shed 3 bases, with 8 bases lying between them. The CDR3 runs 13 residues. CDR3 coding DNA: TGCAGCGTTGATTGGCAGTACACCGGGGAGCTGTTTTTT. The encoded protein is CSVDWQYTGELFF.

The V call is TRBV10-1, the J call TRBJ1-1; 7 positions agree with TRBD1. This CDR3 is built from 14 residues. J lost 2 bases, V lost 4 bases, and 4 bases had no gene match. Germline V gene data show CDR1 as WNHNN and CDR2 as SYGVQD (reference sequence). The CDR3 DNA sequence: TGCGCCAGCAGTGGGGACAGTATCAACACTGAAGCTTTCTTT. Protein sequence: CASSGDSINTEAFF.

The rearrangement uses TRBV5-1 and TRBJ2-2; the D gene could be TRBD1 or TRBD2 (5 bases each). From germline, CDR1 is SGHRS and CDR2 YFSETQ. CDR3 length: 15 amino acids. Trimming left V 4 bases short and J 1 base short, with 11 bases between. The CDR3 DNA reads as TGCGCCAGCAGCCCCTCGGGGCAGAACACCGGGGAGCTGTTTTTT. This encodes CASSPSGQNTGELFF. The full variable domain, rest sourced from reference TRBV5-1 and TRBJ2-2, is KAGVTQTPRYLIKTRGQQVTLSCSPISGHRSVSWYQQTPGQGLQFLFEYFSETQRNKGNFPGRFSGRQFSNSRSEMNVSTLELGDSALYLCASSPSGQNTGELFFGEGSRLTVL.

This clone was found a few times. The chain carries TRBV7-3 and TRBJ2-2, with 7 bases matching TRBD1. The V segment lost 3 bases and the J segment 4 bases; nucleotides outside the gene matches: 2. The CDR3 extends over 14 amino acids. Germline lookup yields CDR1 SGHTA and CDR2 FQGTGA. The CDR3, as DNA: TGTGCCAGCAGCTTTGGACAGGCCACCGGGGAGCTGTTTTTT. Amino acids: CASSFGQATGELFF.

The J gene is TRBJ1-2, the V gene TRBV9; D is undetermined. Germline lookup yields CDR1 SGDLS and CDR2 YYNGEE. CDR3 length: 13 residues. Trimming shortened V by 4 bases and J by 4 bases, and 11 bases separated the two germline ends. DNA for the CDR3: TGTGCCAGCAGCCTAGATGGGGTCTATGGCTACACCTTC. This translates into CASSLDGVYGYTF.

V is TRBV5-4 and J is TRBJ1-2, with a weak D call TRBD1 (5 bases). The CDR3 spans 16 residues. Per the germline V gene, CDR1 is SGHNT and CDR2 is YYREEE (reference sequence). Trimming removed 4 bases at V and 1 base at J, with 17 bases between. This CDR3 reads CASSASWGSINYGYTF. In nucleotides, the CDR3 is TGTGCCAGCAGCGCGTCTTGGGGCAGTATTAACTATGGCTACACCTTC.